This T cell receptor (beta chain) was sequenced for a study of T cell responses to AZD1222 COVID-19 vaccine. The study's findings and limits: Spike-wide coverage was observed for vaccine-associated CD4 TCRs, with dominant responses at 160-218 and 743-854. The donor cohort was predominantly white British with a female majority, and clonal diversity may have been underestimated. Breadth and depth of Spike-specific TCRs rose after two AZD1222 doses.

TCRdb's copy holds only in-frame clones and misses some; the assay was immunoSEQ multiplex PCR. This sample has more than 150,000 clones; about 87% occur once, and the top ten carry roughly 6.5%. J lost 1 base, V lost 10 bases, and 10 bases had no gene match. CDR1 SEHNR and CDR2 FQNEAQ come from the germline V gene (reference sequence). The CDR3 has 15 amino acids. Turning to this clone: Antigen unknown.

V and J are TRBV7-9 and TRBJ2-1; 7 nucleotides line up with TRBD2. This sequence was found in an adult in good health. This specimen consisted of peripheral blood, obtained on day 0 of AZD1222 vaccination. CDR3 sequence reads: CAISSGGRSYNEQFF. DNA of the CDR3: TGTGCCATCTCTAGCGGAGGCAGGTCCTACAATGAGCAGTTCTTC.